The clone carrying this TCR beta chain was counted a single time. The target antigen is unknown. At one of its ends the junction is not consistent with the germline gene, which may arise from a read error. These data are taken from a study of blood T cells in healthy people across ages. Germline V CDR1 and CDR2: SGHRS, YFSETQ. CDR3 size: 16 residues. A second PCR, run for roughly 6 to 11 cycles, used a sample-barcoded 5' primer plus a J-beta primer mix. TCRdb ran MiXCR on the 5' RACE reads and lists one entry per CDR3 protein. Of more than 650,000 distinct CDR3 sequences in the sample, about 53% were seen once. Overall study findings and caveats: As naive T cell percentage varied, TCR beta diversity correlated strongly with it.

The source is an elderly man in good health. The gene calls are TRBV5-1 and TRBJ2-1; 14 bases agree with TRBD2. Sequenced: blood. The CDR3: CAGSTTSGRARNEQFF. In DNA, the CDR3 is TGCGCCGGCAGCACGACTAGCGGGAGGGCAAGGAATGAGCAGTTCTTC. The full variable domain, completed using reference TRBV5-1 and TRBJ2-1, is KAGVTQTPRYLIKTRGQQVTLSCSPISGHRSVSWYQQTPGQGLQFLFEYFSETQRNKGNFPGRFSGRQFSNSRSEMNVSTLELGDSALYLCAGSTTSGRARNEQFFGPGTRLTVL.